This entry describes one T cell receptor (beta chain). Its specific antigen is unknown. A much larger clone lies a single base off, so this may be a read error. The data are from a study of CD8 T cells in ankylosing spondylitis (dated by TCRdb to the late 2010s). Background for the entire study: To find TCR variants linked to disease, the study profiled T cell receptor beta repertoires in ankylosing spondylitis patients and healthy donors. The full study cohort comprised 20 to 25 ankylosing spondylitis patients and roughly 100 healthy donors. Peripheral blood samples were taken, and synovial fluid was additionally collected from ankylosing spondylitis patients.

The run used an Illumina HiSeq 2500. Quantitative 5'-RACE with molecular barcodes was the method used to prepare the TCR beta libraries. The authors processed their data as follows. A new computational method based on a probabilistic model of VDJ rearrangement was used to identify disease-linked TCR variants. TCRdb trimmed public reads at Q25 via fastp, called clones via MiXCR and kept in-frame beta chains. Each entry is one CDR3 protein sequence, shown with its most common DNA and genes. These V and J calls are TCRdb output, not the study's own analysis. The sample data list roughly 230,000 distinct CDR3 sequences, and approximately 10% of these were observed just once. About 3% of the sample lies in the top ten. Study-level results and caveats: A TCR beta motif of roughly 8 highly homologous amino acid variants appeared characteristic of blood from ankylosing spondylitis patients. Some motif variants were previously reported in synovial fluid and blood of reactive arthritis patients, suggesting common disease-initiation mechanisms. A CD8+ phenotype was shown by the disease-linked clones, which were found at relatively low frequencies in peripheral blood. According to the report, matched synovial fluid samples from ankylosing spondylitis patients were significantly enriched for the disease-linked clones.

From a lookup of the germline V gene, CDR1 and CDR2 are MNHEY and SVGAGI. The CDR3, cysteine through phenylalanine, is 13 amino acids long. CDR3 DNA is the only sequence kept; it has 39 bases, read in frame from the first base. Deletion took 1 base off V and 5 bases off J, with a span of 8 bases between the germline ends. This TCR came from a male donor with ankylosing spondylitis or in good health (not recorded which). Recombination linked TRBV6-5 to TRBJ2-5; possibly the D gene is TRBD2, per 6 matching bases. The material sequenced was blood, either unsorted or a sorted T cell fraction (not recorded which). The CDR3 in this case is CASSYFGGETQYF. DNA sequence: TGTGCCAGCAGTTACTTCGGAGGGGAGACCCAGTACTTC.